This T cell receptor beta chain came from a study of shared clonotypes between healthy human individuals. Looking at the study overall: A donor's plate count was three for CD4 naive and three for CD4 memory; CD8 naive had two and CD8 memory one.

The CDR3 has 14 residues. The V end lost 6 bases, the J end lost 4 bases, and 18 bases lay between the germline ends. The V gene's germline CDR1 is SQVTM and CDR2 ANQGSEA. Study observations and caveats: A handful of donors shared 4.5% to 6.5% of their naive CD4 clonotypes.

Each of the donors was a healthy adult who was HIV-negative and had not had a recent acute infection or vaccination. Clones were sequenced by immunoSEQ multiplex PCR, and TCRdb holds only the in-frame ones, with some missing. The repertoire holds around 320,000 clones, with roughly 87% as singletons. In regard to this clone: Its cognate antigen is unknown.

The sequencing input was memory CD8+ T cells sorted from blood. Subset denoted: CD45RO+ cells pooled with CCR7-negative TemRA cells. The chain couples TRBV29-1 to TRBJ2-5; unclear D gene. This receptor was identified in a young man in good health. In DNA, the CDR3 is TGCAGCGTGGGCCACTTAGGCCGCGGAGAGACCCAGTACTTC. It yields the protein CSVGHLGRGETQYF.